Listed below are T cell receptor beta chains from one sample, sequenced in a study of vaccination effects on CD4 cells after COVID-19. Their target antigens are unknown. TCRdb's copy holds only in-frame clones and misses some; the assay was immunoSEQ multiplex PCR. The table lists 30,000 or so clones, roughly 70% of them singletons. This specimen consisted of CD4+ T cells from PBMCs cultured without peptide, obtained before COVID-19 vaccination. These receptors originate from a human donor who received a COVID-19 vaccine. The CDR3 runs from the conserved cysteine through the conserved F or W. Each record gives: V gene, J gene, clone size, CDR3 length, D gene, CDR3 DNA, CDR3 protein. The D gene is left open where the match is weak. A clone size is listed for some rows: how often the clone was seen (once, few, many), or a class if it is expanded.

v_gene: TRBV3-1/TRBV3-2
j_gene: TRBJ1-1
abundance: .
len: 14
d_gene: .
CDR3nt: TGTGCCAGCAGCCAAGAACAGGGAACCACTGAAGCTTTCTTT
CDR3aa: CASSQEQGTTEAFF

v_gene: TRBV6-5
j_gene: TRBJ2-3
abundance: once
len: 15
d_gene: .
CDR3nt: TGTGCCAGCAGTTACCGGGGGGCGCTGGAGGATACGCAGTATTTT
CDR3aa: CASSYRGALEDTQYF

v_gene: TRBV13
j_gene: TRBJ2-1
abundance: few
len: 16
d_gene: TRBD2
CDR3nt: TGTGCCAGCGCGACTAGCGGTCGAGGAAGGAATCATGAGCAGTTCTTC
CDR3aa: CASATSGRGRNHEQFF

v_gene: TRBV3-1/TRBV3-2
j_gene: TRBJ1-1
abundance: .
len: 15
d_gene: TRBD1
CDR3nt: TGTGCCAGCAGCCAACCGGGACAGGGGATCGCTGAAGCTTTCTTT
CDR3aa: CASSQPGQGIAEAFF

v_gene: TRBV2
j_gene: TRBJ1-1
abundance: .
len: 14
d_gene: TRBD1
CDR3nt: TGTGCCAGCAGATGGACAGGAGGGGTCACTGAAGCTTTCTTT
CDR3aa: CASRWTGGVTEAFF

v_gene: TRBV18
j_gene: TRBJ2-5
abundance: .
len: 11
d_gene: .
CDR3nt: TGTGCCAGCTCCTCAGGAGAGACCCAGTACTTC
CDR3aa: CASSSGETQYF

v_gene: TRBV15
j_gene: TRBJ1-1
abundance: .
len: 16
d_gene: TRBD1
CDR3nt: TGTGCCACCAGCAGAGGTCAGGGGGTGATGAACACTGAAGCTTTCTTT
CDR3aa: CATSRGQGVMNTEAFF

v_gene: TRBV5-1
j_gene: TRBJ1-4
abundance: once
len: 13
d_gene: .
CDR3nt: TGCGCCAGCAGCTTGCCCGGAGGTGAAAAACTGTTTTTT
CDR3aa: CASSLPGGEKLFF

v_gene: TRBV25-1
j_gene: TRBJ2-2
abundance: once
len: 14
d_gene: .
CDR3nt: TGTGCCAGCAGTGAATCCCTGGCGATCGGGGAGCTGTTTTTT
CDR3aa: CASSESLAIGELFF

v_gene: TRBV12-3/TRBV12-4
j_gene: TRBJ2-1
abundance: .
len: 13
d_gene: TRBD1
CDR3nt: TGTGCCGTTATGACAGGGGCGGTTCCAAGGCAGTTCTTC
CDR3aa: CAVMTGAVPRQFF

v_gene: TRBV4-1
j_gene: TRBJ1-1
abundance: .
len: 14
d_gene: .
CDR3nt: TGCGCCAGCAGCCAAGTCCAGGGTGTCACTGAAGCTTTCTTT
CDR3aa: CASSQVQGVTEAFF

v_gene: TRBV3-1/TRBV3-2
j_gene: TRBJ1-6
abundance: few
len: 15
d_gene: .
CDR3nt: TGTGCCAGCAGCCAAGCACAGGGTTGGAATTCACCCCTCCACTTT
CDR3aa: CASSQAQGWNSPLHF

v_gene: TRBV28
j_gene: TRBJ1-1
abundance: .
len: 15
d_gene: TRBD1
CDR3nt: TGTGCCAGCAGTTCCCCGGGACAGAGGAACACTGAAGCTTTCTTT
CDR3aa: CASSSPGQRNTEAFF

v_gene: TRBV6-1
j_gene: TRBJ2-7
abundance: .
len: 15
d_gene: .
CDR3nt: TGTGCCAGCAGTGAGTGGGGAGGGGGTACCTACGAGCAGTACTTC
CDR3aa: CASSEWGGGTYEQYF

v_gene: TRBV2
j_gene: TRBJ1-3
abundance: few
len: 12
d_gene: .
CDR3nt: TGTGCCAGCAGCGTTTTGAGTGACACCATATATTTT
CDR3aa: CASSVLSDTIYF

v_gene: TRBV5-1
j_gene: TRBJ1-1
abundance: .
len: 13
d_gene: .
CDR3nt: TGCGCCAGCAGCATACAGGACGACACTGAAGCTTTCTTT
CDR3aa: CASSIQDDTEAFF

v_gene: TRBV3-1/TRBV3-2
j_gene: TRBJ2-2
abundance: .
len: 16
d_gene: TRBD2
CDR3nt: TGTGCCAGCATCTCGGGGGGACTTCACAAGGGCGGGGAGCTGTTTTTT
CDR3aa: CASISGGLHKGGELFF

v_gene: TRBV3-1/TRBV3-2
j_gene: TRBJ2-2
abundance: few
len: 14
d_gene: .
CDR3nt: TGTGCCAGCAGCCAAGCGGGAGCGACCGGGGAGCTGTTTTTT
CDR3aa: CASSQAGATGELFF

v_gene: TRBV7-6
j_gene: TRBJ1-1
abundance: .
len: 16
d_gene: .
CDR3nt: TGTGCCAGCAGTCCCCAGGACAGCTCTCTAAACACTGAAGCTTTCTTT
CDR3aa: CASSPQDSSLNTEAFF

v_gene: TRBV28
j_gene: TRBJ1-1
abundance: few
len: 18
d_gene: TRBD1
CDR3nt: TGTGCCAGCAGAGGAGGGGGCGGCTCGTCTATTATGAACACTGAAGCTTTCTTT
CDR3aa: CASRGGGGSSIMNTEAFF

v_gene: TRBV2
j_gene: TRBJ2-5
abundance: .
len: 17
d_gene: TRBD2
CDR3nt: TGTGCCAGCAGTGACCTTCCGGGACTAGTATTAGCAGAGACCCAGTACTTC
CDR3aa: CASSDLPGLVLAETQYF

v_gene: TRBV29-1
j_gene: TRBJ2-1
abundance: few
len: 13
d_gene: TRBD2
CDR3nt: TGCAGCGCCGAGACCGGGAGGGCCGGAGAGCAGTTCTTC
CDR3aa: CSAETGRAGEQFF

v_gene: TRBV20-1
j_gene: TRBJ1-6
abundance: .
len: 14
d_gene: .
CDR3nt: TGCAGTGCTAGTCCCAGACTGAGTAATTCACCCCTCCACTTT
CDR3aa: CSASPRLSNSPLHF

v_gene: TRBV10-1
j_gene: TRBJ2-3
abundance: .
len: 12
d_gene: .
CDR3nt: TGCGCCAGCAGTTGGACCACAGATACGCAGTATTTT
CDR3aa: CASSWTTDTQYF

v_gene: TRBV10-2
j_gene: TRBJ2-2
abundance: once
len: 15
d_gene: .
CDR3nt: TGCGCCAGCAGAGGTACAGGGAGGGGCACCGGGGAGCTGTTTTTT
CDR3aa: CASRGTGRGTGELFF

v_gene: TRBV25-1
j_gene: TRBJ2-7
abundance: .
len: 11
d_gene: .
CDR3nt: TGTGCCAGCGGGGTCTCTAGCGAGCAGTACTTC
CDR3aa: CASGVSSEQYF

v_gene: TRBV7-9
j_gene: TRBJ2-5
abundance: .
len: 14
d_gene: .
CDR3nt: TGTGCCAGCAGCTTAACTTCTGGCCAAGAGACCCAGTACTTC
CDR3aa: CASSLTSGQETQYF

v_gene: TRBV19
j_gene: TRBJ1-6
abundance: .
len: 12
d_gene: .
CDR3nt: TGTGCCAGTCGGGGCTATAATTCACCCCTCCACTTT
CDR3aa: CASRGYNSPLHF

v_gene: TRBV19
j_gene: TRBJ2-5
abundance: .
len: 19
d_gene: .
CDR3nt: TGTGCCAGTAGTATAGTGGTCCGGTCTCGGGGAACGGGGCAAGAGACCCAGTACTTC
CDR3aa: CASSIVVRSRGTGQETQYF

v_gene: TRBV7-7
j_gene: TRBJ2-7
abundance: medium-sized
len: 14
d_gene: .
CDR3nt: TGTGCCAGCAGCTTAGGGGAGAAACACTACGAGCAGTACTTC
CDR3aa: CASSLGEKHYEQYF

v_gene: TRBV9
j_gene: TRBJ2-1
abundance: .
len: 15
d_gene: .
CDR3nt: TGTGCCAGCACAACAAGGGGGAGCTCCTACAATGAGCAGTTCTTC
CDR3aa: CASTTRGSSYNEQFF

v_gene: TRBV6-5
j_gene: TRBJ2-7
abundance: .
len: 13
d_gene: .
CDR3nt: TGTGCCAGCAGTTACCTCTTGGGGCGGGAGCAGTACTTC
CDR3aa: CASSYLLGREQYF

v_gene: TRBV6-5
j_gene: TRBJ1-1
abundance: .
len: 14
d_gene: .
CDR3nt: TGTGCCAGCAGTACCCACAAAGGGAGAAGAGGAGCTTTCTTT
CDR3aa: CASSTHKGRRGAFF

v_gene: TRBV4-1
j_gene: TRBJ2-2
abundance: once
len: 19
d_gene: TRBD2
CDR3nt: TGCGCCAGCAGCCCTTACGGACTAGCGGGGGGCACGAACACCGGGGAGCTGTTTTTT
CDR3aa: CASSPYGLAGGTNTGELFF

v_gene: TRBV9
j_gene: TRBJ2-2
abundance: .
len: 17
d_gene: TRBD2
CDR3nt: TGTGCCAGCAGCCCAAGTCCCCCTAGCGGGAGGGCCGGGGAGCTGTTTTTT
CDR3aa: CASSPSPPSGRAGELFF

v_gene: TRBV9
j_gene: TRBJ2-7
abundance: few
len: 18
d_gene: TRBD2
CDR3nt: TGTGCCAGCAGCGTAGTTCACGGGGGGGCCACTAGGGCCTACGAGCAGTACTTC
CDR3aa: CASSVVHGGATRAYEQYF

v_gene: TRBV3-1/TRBV3-2
j_gene: TRBJ2-5
abundance: .
len: 15
d_gene: .
CDR3nt: TGTGCCAGCAGCCAGATAAGGGGGACGTTAGAGACCCAGTACTTC
CDR3aa: CASSQIRGTLETQYF

v_gene: TRBV3-1/TRBV3-2
j_gene: TRBJ1-5
abundance: .
len: 14
d_gene: .
CDR3nt: TGTGCCAGCAGCCATGTAAATAGCAATCAGCCCCAGCATTTT
CDR3aa: CASSHVNSNQPQHF

v_gene: TRBV5-1
j_gene: TRBJ2-5
abundance: few
len: 16
d_gene: TRBD1
CDR3nt: TGCGCCAGCAGCTGGGGCCGTTGGACAGGGCAAGAGACCCAGTACTTC
CDR3aa: CASSWGRWTGQETQYF

v_gene: TRBV12-5
j_gene: TRBJ2-5
abundance: .
len: 13
d_gene: TRBD1
CDR3nt: TGTGCTAGTGGTACCAACAGGGGAGAGACCCAGTACTTC
CDR3aa: CASGTNRGETQYF

v_gene: TRBV6-5
j_gene: TRBJ2-7
abundance: .
len: 14
d_gene: .
CDR3nt: TGTGCCAGCAGTTACTCCGGCGGTTCCTACGAGCAGTACTTC
CDR3aa: CASSYSGGSYEQYF

v_gene: TRBV5-4
j_gene: TRBJ2-7
abundance: .
len: 15
d_gene: TRBD1
CDR3nt: TGTGCCAGCAGCGGGGGGGACAGGGGAGCACGTGAGCAGTACTTC
CDR3aa: CASSGGDRGAREQYF

v_gene: TRBV6-2/TRBV6-3
j_gene: TRBJ1-3
abundance: .
len: 15
d_gene: .
CDR3nt: TGTGCCAGCAGTTACTCCAGGAGGAATGCGGACACCATATATTTT
CDR3aa: CASSYSRRNADTIYF

v_gene: TRBV25-1
j_gene: TRBJ2-5
abundance: .
len: 16
d_gene: TRBD2
CDR3nt: TGTGCCAGCACCCGAACTTTGACTAGCTCTGAAGAGACCCAGTACTTC
CDR3aa: CASTRTLTSSEETQYF

v_gene: TRBV10-3
j_gene: TRBJ1-6
abundance: .
len: 15
d_gene: .
CDR3nt: TGTGCCATCAGTCGAACCGGTGGAGGAGATTCACCCCTCCACTTT
CDR3aa: CAISRTGGGDSPLHF

v_gene: TRBV6-5
j_gene: TRBJ2-5
abundance: .
len: 16
d_gene: .
CDR3nt: TGTGCCAGCAGTTACTCTGCGGGTTCTAATGGGGAGACCCAGTACTTC
CDR3aa: CASSYSAGSNGETQYF

v_gene: TRBV18
j_gene: TRBJ1-2
abundance: .
len: 14
d_gene: .
CDR3nt: TGTGCCAGCTCACCAATTAACCTAAACTATGGCTACACCTTC
CDR3aa: CASSPINLNYGYTF

v_gene: TRBV7-6
j_gene: TRBJ1-1
abundance: .
len: 14
d_gene: TRBD1
CDR3nt: TGTGCCAGCAGCCCAGGGGGTATTATCGCTGAAGCTTTCTTT
CDR3aa: CASSPGGIIAEAFF

v_gene: TRBV6-6
j_gene: TRBJ2-5
abundance: .
len: 12
d_gene: .
CDR3nt: TGTGCCAGCAGTTACCCGACAGAGACCCAGTACTTC
CDR3aa: CASSYPTETQYF

v_gene: TRBV19
j_gene: TRBJ2-6
abundance: .
len: 18
d_gene: TRBD1
CDR3nt: TGTGCCAGTAGTACTATGGACAGGGGGCGCTTTGGGGCCAACGTCCTGACTTTC
CDR3aa: CASSTMDRGRFGANVLTF

v_gene: TRBV4-1
j_gene: TRBJ1-5
abundance: few
len: 16
d_gene: .
CDR3nt: TGCGCCAGCAGCCAAGATGGACCAGGGCGGTATCAGCCCCAGCATTTT
CDR3aa: CASSQDGPGRYQPQHF

v_gene: TRBV15
j_gene: TRBJ2-7
abundance: .
len: 16
d_gene: .
CDR3nt: TGTGCCACCAGCAGAGTAACAGGTCCGGGCTCCTACGAGCAGTACTTC
CDR3aa: CATSRVTGPGSYEQYF

v_gene: TRBV3-1/TRBV3-2
j_gene: TRBJ2-7
abundance: .
len: 13
d_gene: .
CDR3nt: TGTGCCAGCAGCCCCGGGGGGCTCTACGAGCAGTACTTC
CDR3aa: CASSPGGLYEQYF

v_gene: TRBV9
j_gene: TRBJ2-2
abundance: .
len: 17
d_gene: .
CDR3nt: TGTGCCAGCAGCGTAGCAGCCTTGGGCAGGGGCACCGGGGAGCTGTTTTTT
CDR3aa: CASSVAALGRGTGELFF

v_gene: TRBV6-1
j_gene: TRBJ1-2
abundance: .
len: 14
d_gene: .
CDR3nt: TGTGCCAGCAGTGATATGGGTACAGGCTATGGCTACACCTTC
CDR3aa: CASSDMGTGYGYTF

v_gene: TRBV10-3
j_gene: TRBJ2-3
abundance: .
len: 16
d_gene: .
CDR3nt: TGTGCCATCACCACGGGAAGAGGGGCCATCGGGGATACGCAGTATTTT
CDR3aa: CAITTGRGAIGDTQYF

v_gene: TRBV19
j_gene: TRBJ1-6
abundance: .
len: 15
d_gene: .
CDR3nt: TGTGCCAGTAGTTCGAGTGGACACTTTAATTCACCCCTCCACTTT
CDR3aa: CASSSSGHFNSPLHF